This T cell receptor beta chain was retrieved from a study of T cell changes during pregnancy in multiple sclerosis. J lost 8 bases, V lost 5 bases, and 16 bases had no gene match. There are 17 residues in the CDR3. CDR1 and CDR2 from the germline V gene are SGHTA and FQGTGA. Assay used: immunoSEQ multiplex PCR; TCRdb lists only in-frame clones, some missing. Altogether fewer than 110,000 clones are present, almost 95% being singletons, with the ten largest covering 0.75% to 0.95%. The chain carries TRBV7-3 and TRBJ2-1, with 9 bases aligning to TRBD2. The source material was peripheral blood, sampled after pregnancy. This TCR came from a female donor with multiple sclerosis, enrolled in a pregnancy study. This CDR3 is CASSPTTGREGVDEQFF. The CDR3 bases are TGTGCCAGCAGCCCGACGACTGGGCGGGAGGGCGTGGATGAGCAGTTCTTC.